The 10 T cell receptor beta chains below all came from one sample that was sequenced in a study of metastatic and nonmetastatic thyroid tumors. Through MiXCR, TCRdb re-clonotyped the PCR reads. The data contain over 9,000 clones, 35% to 40% of them seen just once; the ten biggest clones take up 20% to 25%. There were no patients who had received any treatment before thyroid surgery. The sample comprised tumor tissue. Receptors were obtained from a female donor with papillary thyroid cancer or a benign thyroid nodule (not recorded which). Some clones in this sample may be carry-over from other donors' samples.

A few counts support this clone. The J gene is TRBJ1-2, the V gene TRBV12-3 or TRBV12-4; no definite D call. The V and J ends lost 0 bases and 4 bases respectively, with 15 bases between them. There are 16 residues in the CDR3. The CDR3 DNA sequence: TGTGCCAGCAGTTTAGCGTCAAGGGTAACTTCCTATGGCTACACCTTC. Its protein product is CASSLASRVTSYGYTF.

This clone is medium-sized by share. V gene TRBV20-1 combines with J gene TRBJ1-6; D may be TRBD1 (6 bases). Germline CDR1 and CDR2: DFQATT and SNEGSKA (reference sequence). The CDR3 length is 12 residues. The germline V and J ends were trimmed by 0 bases and 14 bases, with 11 bases remaining between them. CDR3 amino acids: CSARETTGTLHF. CDR3 bases: TGCAGTGCTAGAGAAACAACAGGGACCCTCCACTTT.

By sample share, this clone is medium-sized. The rearrangement uses TRBV19 and TRBJ1-3, with unresolved D. V was trimmed by 5 bases and J by 0 bases, leaving 11 bases between them. Per germline, CDR1 LNHDA and CDR2 SQIVND (reference sequence). This CDR3 is built from 15 residues. CDR3 amino acids: CASSVTENSGNTIYF. CDR3 nucleotides: TGTGCCAGTAGTGTCACCGAGAACTCTGGAAACACCATATATTTT.

Judged by abundance, this clone is medium-sized. The chain combines TRBV3-1 with TRBJ1-2, with D hard to call. The CDR3 has 16 residues. CDR1 and CDR2 from the germline V gene are LGHDT and YNNKEL (reference sequence). The germline V and J ends were trimmed by 1 base and 8 bases, with 20 bases remaining between them. The CDR3 is CASSQVTVRDLGGYTF. The CDR3 region has the DNA TGTGCCAGCAGCCAAGTAACGGTTCGCGACCTGGGGGGCTACACCTTC.

J is TRBJ2-7 and V is TRBV5-1; D unclear. Per the germline V gene, CDR1 is SGHRS and CDR2 is YFSETQ. The CDR3 has 13 residues. V lost 0 bases, J lost 5 bases, and 9 bases lay in between. The DNA of the CDR3 is TGCGCCAGCAGCTTGGCAAGCGAGAACGAGCAGTACTTC. Amino acid sequence: CASSLASENEQYF.

This clone came up once. The V call is TRBV30, the J call TRBJ2-7, with 11 bases matching TRBD2. The junction had 11 bases not matched to a gene; V was cut back by 5 bases and J by 5 bases. The CDR3 consists of 15 residues. The germline V gene encodes CDR1 GTSNPN and CDR2 SVGIG (reference sequence). CDR3 amino acids: CAWGLGTSGRDEQYF. CDR3 coding DNA: TGTGCCTGGGGACTGGGGACTAGCGGAAGGGACGAGCAGTACTTC.

This clone was seen a handful of times. The chain couples TRBV27 to TRBJ2-7, with 8 nucleotides matching TRBD2. The length of the CDR3 is 16 residues. The germline CDR1 and CDR2 sequences are MNHEY and SMNVEV (reference sequence). After removal of 2 bases from V and 0 bases from J, the junction contained 6 bases not matched to a gene. CDR3 sequence reads: CASSLRGGTYSYEQYF. CDR3 bases: TGTGCCAGCAGTTTACGGGGGGGCACATACTCCTACGAGCAGTACTTC.

This chain links TRBV20-1 with TRBJ2-7, with TRBD2 identical over 13 bases. Per germline, CDR1 DFQATT and CDR2 SNEGSKA (reference sequence). J was trimmed by 5 bases and V by 2 bases; bases with no gene match: 3. The CDR3 has 14 residues. CDR3 protein: CSARTGTSGNEQYF. CDR3 nucleotide sequence: TGCAGTGCTAGAACCGGGACTAGCGGGAACGAGCAGTACTTC.

The chain recombines TRBV7-3 with TRBJ2-2, with D tentatively TRBD1 or TRBD2 (5 bases each). The CDR3 contains 16 residues. V dropped 0 bases and J dropped 7 bases, with 15 bases sitting between them. The germline V gene has CDR1 SGHTA and CDR2 FQGTGA. CDR3 amino acids: CASSLTDEGPDGELFF. The DNA for the CDR3 is TGTGCCAGCAGCTTAACGGACGAGGGGCCGGACGGGGAGCTGTTTTTT. Combining the CDR3 with reference TRBV7-3 and TRBJ2-2 gives the whole variable domain GAGVSQTPSNKVTEKGKYVELRCDPISGHTALYWYRQSLGQGPEFLIYFQGTGAADDSGLPNDRFFAVRPEGSVSTLKIQRTERGDSAVYLCASSLTDEGPDGELFFGEGSRLTVL.

The chain couples TRBV7-2 to TRBJ2-3; the D is unclear. Germline V CDR1 and CDR2: SGHTA, FQGNSA. This CDR3 has 12 amino acids. V lost 4 bases to trimming and J lost 5 bases, with 7 bases between them. The CDR3 loop reads CASSYLQDTQYF. The CDR3 nucleotides read TGTGCCAGCAGCTACCTCCAAGATACGCAGTATTTT.